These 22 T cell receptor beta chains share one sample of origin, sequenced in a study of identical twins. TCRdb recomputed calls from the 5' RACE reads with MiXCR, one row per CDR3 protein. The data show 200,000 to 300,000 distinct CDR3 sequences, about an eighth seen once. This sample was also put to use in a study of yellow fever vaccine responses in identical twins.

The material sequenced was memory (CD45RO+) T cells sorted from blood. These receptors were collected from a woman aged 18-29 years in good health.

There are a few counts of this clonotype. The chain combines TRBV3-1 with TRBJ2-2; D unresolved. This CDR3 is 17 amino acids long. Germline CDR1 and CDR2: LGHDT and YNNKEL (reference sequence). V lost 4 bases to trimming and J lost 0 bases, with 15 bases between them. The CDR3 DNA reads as TGTGCCAGCAGCCCAGCGTGGCTTTCCGCGAACACCGGGGAGCTGTTTTTT. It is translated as CASSPAWLSANTGELFF.

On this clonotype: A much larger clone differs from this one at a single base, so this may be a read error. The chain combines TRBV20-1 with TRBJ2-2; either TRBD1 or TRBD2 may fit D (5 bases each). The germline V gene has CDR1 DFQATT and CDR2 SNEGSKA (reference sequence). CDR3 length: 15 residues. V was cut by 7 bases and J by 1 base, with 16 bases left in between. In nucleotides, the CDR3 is TGCAGTGTTTACATCGGGACCATGAACACCGGGGAGCTGTTTTTT. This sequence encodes CSVYIGTMNTGELFF.

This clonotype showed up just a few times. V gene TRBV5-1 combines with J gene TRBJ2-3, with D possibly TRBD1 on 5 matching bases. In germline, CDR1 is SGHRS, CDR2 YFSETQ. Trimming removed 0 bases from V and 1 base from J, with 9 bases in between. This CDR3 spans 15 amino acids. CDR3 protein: CASSLDRMGTDTQYF. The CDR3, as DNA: TGCGCCAGCAGCTTGGACAGGATGGGCACAGATACGCAGTATTTT.

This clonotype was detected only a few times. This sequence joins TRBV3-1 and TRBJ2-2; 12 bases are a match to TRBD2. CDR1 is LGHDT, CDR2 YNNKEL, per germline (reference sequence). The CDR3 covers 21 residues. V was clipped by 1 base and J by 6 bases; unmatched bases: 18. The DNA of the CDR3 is TGTGCCAGCAGCCAAGGACGGTCCGAAAGAACTAGCGGGAGGATTGCCGGGGAGCTGTTTTTT. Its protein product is CASSQGRSERTSGRIAGELFF.

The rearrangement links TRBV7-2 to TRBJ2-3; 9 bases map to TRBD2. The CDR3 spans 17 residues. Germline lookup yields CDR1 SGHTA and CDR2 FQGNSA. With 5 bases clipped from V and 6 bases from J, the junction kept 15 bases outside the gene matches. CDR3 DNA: TGTGCCAGCAGCCGGGATAAGGTAGCGGGAGAATTGGATACGCAGTATTTT. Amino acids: CASSRDKVAGELDTQYF.

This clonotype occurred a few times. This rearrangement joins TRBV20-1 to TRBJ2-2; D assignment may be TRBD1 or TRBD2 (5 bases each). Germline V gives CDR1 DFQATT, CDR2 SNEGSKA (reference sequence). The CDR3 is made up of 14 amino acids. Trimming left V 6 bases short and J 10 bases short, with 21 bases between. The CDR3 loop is CSAKRGRKKSELFF. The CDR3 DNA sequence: TGCAGTGCCAAGAGGGGACGAAAAAAATCGGAGCTGTTTTTT.

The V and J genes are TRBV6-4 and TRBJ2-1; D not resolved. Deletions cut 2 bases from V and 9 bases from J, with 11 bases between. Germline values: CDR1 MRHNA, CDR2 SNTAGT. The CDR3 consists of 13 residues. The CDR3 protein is CASSDTPRSEQFF. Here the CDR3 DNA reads TGTGCCAGCAGTGACACCCCTCGGAGTGAGCAGTTCTTC.

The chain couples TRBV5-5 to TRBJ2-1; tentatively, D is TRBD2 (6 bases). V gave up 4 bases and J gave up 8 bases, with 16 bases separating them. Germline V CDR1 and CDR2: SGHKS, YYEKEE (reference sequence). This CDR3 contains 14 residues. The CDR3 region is CASSAGLFCYEQFF. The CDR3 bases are TGTGCCAGCAGCGCCGGACTATTCTGCTATGAGCAGTTCTTC.

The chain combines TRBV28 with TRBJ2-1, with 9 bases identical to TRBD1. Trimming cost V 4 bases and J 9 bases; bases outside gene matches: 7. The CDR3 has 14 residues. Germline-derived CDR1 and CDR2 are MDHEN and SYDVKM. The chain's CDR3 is CASSSPGTGTEQFF. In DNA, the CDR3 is TGTGCCAGCAGTTCACCCGGGACAGGGACTGAGCAGTTCTTC.

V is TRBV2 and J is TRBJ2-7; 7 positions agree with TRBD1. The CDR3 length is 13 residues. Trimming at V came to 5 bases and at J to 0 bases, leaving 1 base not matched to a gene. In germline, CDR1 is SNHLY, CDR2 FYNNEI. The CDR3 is CASSWDSSYEQYF. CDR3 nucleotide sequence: TGTGCCAGCAGTTGGGACAGCTCCTACGAGCAGTACTTC.

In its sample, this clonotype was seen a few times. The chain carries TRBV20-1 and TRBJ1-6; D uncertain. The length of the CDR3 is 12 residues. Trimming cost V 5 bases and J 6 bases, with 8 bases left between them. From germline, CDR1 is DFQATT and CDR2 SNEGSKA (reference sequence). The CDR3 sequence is CSAGEINSPLHF. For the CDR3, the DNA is TGCAGTGCTGGGGAGATTAATTCACCCCTCCACTTT.

CDR3 protein: CASSLLPSGGASYNEQFF. CDR3 coding DNA: TGTGCCAGCAGCTTACTTCCCAGCGGGGGGGCCAGTTACAATGAGCAGTTCTTC. The chain couples TRBV7-6 to TRBJ2-1, with 10 bases aligning to TRBD2. Germline V gene sequence: CDR1 SGHVS, CDR2 FNYEAQ. CDR3 length: 18 residues. Unmatched junction bases numbered 11, after V lost 2 bases and J lost 4 bases.

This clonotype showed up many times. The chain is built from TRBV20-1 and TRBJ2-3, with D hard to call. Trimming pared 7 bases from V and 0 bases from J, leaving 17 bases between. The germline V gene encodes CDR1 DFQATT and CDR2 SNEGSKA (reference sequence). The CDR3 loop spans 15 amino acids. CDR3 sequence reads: CSVRGVLTSTDTQYF. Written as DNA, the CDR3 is TGCAGTGTCAGAGGAGTGCTCACTAGCACAGATACGCAGTATTTT.

CDR3: CATSDSSSTGNTIYF. In nucleotides, the CDR3 is TGTGCCACCAGTGATTCCAGTAGTACTGGAAACACCATATATTTT. The chain couples TRBV24-1 to TRBJ1-3; D unclear. Germline-derived CDR1 and CDR2 are KGHDR and SFDVKD. Trimming took 2 bases from V and 2 from J, leaving 9 bases between them. CDR3 length equals 15 residues.

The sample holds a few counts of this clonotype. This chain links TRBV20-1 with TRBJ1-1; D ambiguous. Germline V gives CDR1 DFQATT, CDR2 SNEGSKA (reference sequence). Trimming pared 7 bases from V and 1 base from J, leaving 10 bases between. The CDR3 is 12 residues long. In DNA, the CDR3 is TGCAGTGGCGGAGTAGGGAACACTGAAGCTTTCTTT. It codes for CSGGVGNTEAFF.

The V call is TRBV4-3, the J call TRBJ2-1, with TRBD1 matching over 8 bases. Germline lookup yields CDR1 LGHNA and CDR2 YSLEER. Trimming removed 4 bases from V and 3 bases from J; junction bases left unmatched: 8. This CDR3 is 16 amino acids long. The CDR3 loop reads CASSPSGTGYYNEQFF. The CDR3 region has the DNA TGCGCCAGCAGCCCAAGTGGGACAGGATACTACAATGAGCAGTTCTTC.

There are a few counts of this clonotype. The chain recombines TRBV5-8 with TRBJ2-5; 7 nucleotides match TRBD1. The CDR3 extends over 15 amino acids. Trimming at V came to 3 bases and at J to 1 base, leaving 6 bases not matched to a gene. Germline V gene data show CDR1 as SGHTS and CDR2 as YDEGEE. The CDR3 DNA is TGTGCCAGCAGCTCCGGGACAGCCAGCCAAGAGACCCAGTACTTC. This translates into CASSSGTASQETQYF.

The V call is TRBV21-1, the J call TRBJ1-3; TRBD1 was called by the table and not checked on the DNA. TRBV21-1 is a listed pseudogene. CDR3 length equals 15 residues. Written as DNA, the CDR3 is TGTGCCAGCAGCAAAAGGGGTGCTTATGGAAACACCATATATTTT. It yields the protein CASSKRGAYGNTIYF.

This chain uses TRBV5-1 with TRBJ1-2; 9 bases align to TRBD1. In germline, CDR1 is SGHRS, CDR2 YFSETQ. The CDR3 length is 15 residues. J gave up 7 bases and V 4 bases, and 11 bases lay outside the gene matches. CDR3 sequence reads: CASSASDRGVAGYTF. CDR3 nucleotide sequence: TGCGCCAGCAGCGCCTCGGACAGGGGCGTTGCTGGCTACACCTTC.

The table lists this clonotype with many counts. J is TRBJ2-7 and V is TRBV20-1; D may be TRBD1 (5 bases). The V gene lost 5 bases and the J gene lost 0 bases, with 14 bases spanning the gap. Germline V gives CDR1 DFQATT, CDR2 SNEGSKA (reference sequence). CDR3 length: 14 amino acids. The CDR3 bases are TGCAGTGCTTCCGAAACAGGAACCTCCTACGAGCAGTACTTC. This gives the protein CSASETGTSYEQYF.

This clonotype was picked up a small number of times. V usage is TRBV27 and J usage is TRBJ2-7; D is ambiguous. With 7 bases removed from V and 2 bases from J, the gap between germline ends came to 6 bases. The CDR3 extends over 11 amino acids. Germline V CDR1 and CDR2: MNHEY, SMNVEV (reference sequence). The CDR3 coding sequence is TGTGCCAGCATCAACGCCTACGAGCAGTACTTC. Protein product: CASINAYEQYF.

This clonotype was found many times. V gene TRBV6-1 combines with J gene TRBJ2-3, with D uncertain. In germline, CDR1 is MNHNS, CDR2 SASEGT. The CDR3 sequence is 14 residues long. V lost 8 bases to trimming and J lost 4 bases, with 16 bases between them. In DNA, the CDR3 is TGTGCCAGCCAACAGCCAGCCGAGGCAGATACGCAGTATTTT. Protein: CASQQPAEADTQYF.